The 10 T cell receptor beta chains reported below all come from one sample, sequenced in a study of regulatory T cells in long-lasting Graves disease. The time point here: newly diagnosed GD, antithyroid drugs for less than 3 months. Isolated PBMC RNA provided the starting material for the TCR library. To make TCR beta libraries, researchers used iRepertoire HTBI primers and Arm-PCR of CDR3 regions. TCRdb redid the calling of the multiplex PCR reads with MiXCR, one entry per CDR3 protein. The table has 580,000 or so distinct CDR3 sequences, about 16% seen once. Separately, the same data were catalogued under a study of T cells in Graves' hyperthyroidism and ophthalmopathy.

This specimen was peripheral blood mononuclear cells (PBMCs), taken at new diagnosis, from a patient treated with antithyroid drugs. These receptors were taken from a man younger than 35 with Graves disease.

This clonotype showed up just a few times. The chain combines TRBV4-2 with TRBJ2-2; 11 bases agree with TRBD1. The germline V gene has CDR1 LGHNA and CDR2 YNFKEQ. The CDR3 is made up of 15 amino acids. V gave up 5 bases and J gave up 5 bases; unmatched junction bases: 4. This CDR3 is CASSYRDRGTGELFF. In DNA form, the CDR3 reads TGTGCCAGCAGCTACCGGGACAGGGGGACCGGGGAGCTGTTTTTT.

This clonotype was recorded at least ten times. The genes are TRBV7-9 and TRBJ1-2; weak D call: TRBD1 (6 bases). The V gene's germline CDR1 is SEHNR and CDR2 FQNEAQ (reference sequence). The CDR3 covers 12 residues. V was cut by 5 bases and J by 5 bases, with 9 bases left in between. The CDR3 here is CASSRGTYGYTF. The DNA for the CDR3 is TGTGCCAGCAGCCGTGGGACATATGGCTACACCTTC.

V usage is TRBV28 and J usage is TRBJ1-5; D remains ambiguous. The CDR3 runs to 12 residues. V was pared by 7 bases and J by 5 bases, with 9 bases between. Germline values: CDR1 MDHEN, CDR2 SYDVKM. As DNA, the CDR3 is TGTGCCAGCACCGGACGCGATCAGCCCCAGCATTTT. It yields the protein CASTGRDQPQHF.

This clonotype was recorded at least ten times. This chain uses TRBV3-1 with TRBJ2-4, with D hard to call. Germline values: CDR1 LGHDT, CDR2 YNNKEL (reference sequence). V dropped 4 bases and J dropped 12 bases, with 19 bases sitting between them. The CDR3 loop spans 14 amino acids. In DNA form, the CDR3 reads TGTGCCAGCAGCCCTGAGTCTGGCTTCGTCGCTCAGTACTTC. As protein: CASSPESGFVAQYF.

The chain employs TRBV12-3 or TRBV12-4 and TRBJ2-7, with 8 bases fitting TRBD1. This CDR3 contains 14 residues. V dropped 4 bases and J dropped 6; count of bases not matched to a gene: 8. The CDR3 DNA sequence: TGTGCCAGCAGTTATCGGCAGGGGGCCGGCGAGCAGTACTTC. Its translation is CASSYRQGAGEQYF.

The chain couples TRBV5-1 to TRBJ1-3; D remains unclear. Germline loops: CDR1 SGHRS, CDR2 YFSETQ. The CDR3 consists of 14 residues. Trimming took 5 bases from V and 4 from J, leaving 13 bases between them. The CDR3 sequence: CASSATHEGNTIYF. For the CDR3, the DNA is TGCGCCAGCAGTGCCACACACGAAGGAAACACCATATATTTT.

The chain combines TRBV18 with TRBJ1-5, with 8 nucleotides matching TRBD1. The J segment lost 6 bases and the V segment lost 5 bases, leaving 9 bases of the junction unmatched. CDR1 is KGHSH and CDR2 is LQKENI in the germline V gene. This CDR3 has 15 amino acids. The CDR3 DNA sequence: TGTGCCAGCTCAACAGGACAGGGAGGGAGTCAGCCCCAGCATTTT. Residues: CASSTGQGGSQPQHF.

As for this clonotype: Sequence at one end of the junction differs from germline and may be a read error. V is TRBV6-5 and J is TRBJ2-2; 11 bases line up with TRBD2. In germline, CDR1 is MNHEY, CDR2 SVGAGI. This CDR3 has 18 amino acids. The CDR3 region is CASSYLNSGLAAAGKLFF. The CDR3 bases are TGTGCCAGCAGTTACTTAAACTCGGGACTAGCGGCAGCCGGGAAGCTGTTTTTT.

The rearrangement joins TRBV27 to TRBJ2-3; 13 nucleotides align to TRBD2. Germline assignment: CDR1 MNHEY and CDR2 SMNVEV (reference sequence). The J segment lost 5 bases and the V segment lost 6 bases, leaving 5 bases of the junction unmatched. The CDR3 sequence is 15 residues long. The CDR3 nucleotides read TGTGCCAGCAGGGAACTAGCGGGAGGGGGAGATACGCAGTATTTT. Translated: CASRELAGGGDTQYF.

This chain joins TRBV19 and TRBJ2-1, with D tentatively TRBD2 (6 bases). CDR1 is LNHDA, CDR2 SQIVND, per germline (reference sequence). Trimming took off 3 bases at V and 4 bases at J, with 10 bases between the two ends. The CDR3 length is 14 residues. CDR3 bases: TGTGCCAGTAGTATTTGGCGGGATTACAATGAGCAGTTCTTC. It codes for CASSIWRDYNEQFF.